Below are 24 T cell receptor beta chains sequenced from a single sample in a study of cytomegalovirus exposure and HLA in healthy donors (dated by TCRdb to between 2016 and 2019). The library was built by means of the immunoSEQ multiplex PCR assay. The multiplex PCR relied on a mix of 60 forward primers for TCR Vbeta segments and 13 reverse primers for TCR Jbeta segments. The table comes from immuneACCESS by way of TCRdb, which keeps in-frame sequences with V and J called. Part of the clones is missing from these tables; in studies checked, under half for an unresolved V gene and the rest for unknown reasons. Across this sample there are tens of thousands of clones, with just under 85% seen only once. Approximately 5.6% of the sample rests with the top ten. Material: PBMCs. These receptors were taken from a woman in her late teens or twenties in good health and CMV-seropositive.

This clone appeared a few times. The J gene is TRBJ1-1, the V gene TRBV4-2, with D possibly TRBD1 on 5 matching bases. Germline V gene lookup returns CDR1 LGHNA and CDR2 YNFKEQ. The CDR3 has 13 amino acids. V was clipped by 0 bases and J by 5 bases, with 7 bases between them. The CDR3, as DNA: TGTGCCAGCAGCCAAGACCGACAGACTGAAGCTTTCTTT. Translating gives CASSQDRQTEAFF.

The CDR3 DNA reads TGTGCCAGCACTCAGGATGCAACTAATGAAAAACTGTTTTTT. This codes for CASTQDATNEKLFF. The chain has TRBV11-2 and TRBJ1-4; D unresolved. The germline CDR1 and CDR2 sequences are SGHAT and FQNNGV. This CDR3 is built from 14 residues. V was cut by 7 bases and J by 0 bases, with 9 bases left in between.

The chain has TRBV7-9 and TRBJ2-2, with 13 bases fitting TRBD2. The germline V gene has CDR1 SEHNR and CDR2 FQNEAQ (reference sequence). The ends lost 2 bases at V and 6 bases at J; junction bases unmatched: 3. The CDR3 totals 16 residues. The CDR3 here is CASSLSTSGGPGELFF. The CDR3 coding sequence is TGTGCCAGCAGCTTATCGACTAGCGGGGGGCCCGGGGAGCTGTTTTTT.

The chain couples TRBV11-2 to TRBJ1-2; 8 nucleotides align to TRBD1. Germline CDR1 SGHAT, CDR2 FQNNGV. The CDR3 length is 12 residues. V was clipped by 3 bases and J by 8 bases; unmatched bases: 2. CDR3 sequence: CASSFTGGGYTF. CDR3 in DNA: TGTGCCAGCAGCTTCACAGGGGGGGGCTACACCTTC.

The chain joins TRBV2 to TRBJ2-7; perhaps TRBD2 as D (5 bases). The CDR3 spans 15 residues. The V end lost 7 bases, the J end lost 4 bases, and 20 bases lay between the germline ends. Germline V gene data show CDR1 as SNHLY and CDR2 as FYNNEI. The CDR3 DNA sequence: TGTGCCAGCAACCGCCCCGTGGACTCGCGGTACGAGCAGTACTTC. Protein sequence: CASNRPVDSRYEQYF.

V gene TRBV30 combines with J gene TRBJ2-5; no reliable D call. V was pared by 0 bases and J by 4 bases, with 3 bases between. The CDR3 runs to 11 residues. CDR1 and CDR2 from the germline V gene are GTSNPN and SVGIG (reference sequence). CDR3 DNA: TGTGCCTGGAGTGTACTAGAGACCCAGTACTTC. Amino acids: CAWSVLETQYF.

Concerning this clone itself: Other DNA sequences in this specimen translate into the identical CDR3. The CDR3 protein is CASSVAGGGSTDTQYF. In DNA, the CDR3 is TGTGCCAGCAGCGTAGCTGGCGGGGGGAGCACAGATACGCAGTATTTT. The chain links TRBV9 to TRBJ2-3, with TRBD2 matching over 8 bases. This CDR3 comprises 16 residues. V shed 0 bases, J shed 0 bases, and the junction held 3 bases outside the gene matches. Germline assignment: CDR1 SGDLS and CDR2 YYNGEE.

The chain combines TRBV6-1 with TRBJ2-3; D remains ambiguous. Germline V gene data show CDR1 as MNHNS and CDR2 as SASEGT. The CDR3 runs 11 residues. Trimming removed 7 bases from V and 3 bases from J, with 5 bases in between. The CDR3 sequence: CASTRTDTQYF. The CDR3 bases are TGTGCCAGCACCCGGACAGATACGCAGTATTTT.

The chain uses TRBV19 and TRBJ2-7, with D perhaps TRBD2 (6 bases). CDR1 is LNHDA, CDR2 SQIVND, per germline (reference sequence). V was pared by 6 bases and J by 0 bases, with 12 bases between. The CDR3 totals 14 residues. The CDR3 bases are TGTGCCAGTAGAAGGGACGGGAGCTCCTACGAGCAGTACTTC. It is translated as CASRRDGSSYEQYF.

This clone was observed a handful of times. The junction and the germline gene differ at one end; a read error may be behind it. V gene TRBV7-7 combines with J gene TRBJ2-5; D perhaps matches TRBD2 (5 bases). CDR1 and CDR2 from the germline V gene are SSHAT and FNYEAQ (reference sequence). The CDR3 runs to 13 residues. In DNA form, the CDR3 reads TGTGCTAGCAGCTTAGGACTCCAAGAGACCCAGTACTTC. It translates to CASSLGLQETQYF.

V is TRBV6-1 and J is TRBJ2-1, with a weak D call TRBD1 (5 bases). The germline V gene encodes CDR1 MNHNS and CDR2 SASEGT. The CDR3 covers 13 residues. Between the trimmed V and J ends, which lost 5 bases and 9 bases, there was a span of 14 bases. DNA for the CDR3: TGTGCCAGCAGTAACCCAGGCAGGGTTGAGCAGTTCTTC. Translation gives CASSNPGRVEQFF.

The gene calls are TRBV4-1 and TRBJ2-7; D remains ambiguous. Trimming removed 3 bases from V and 0 bases from J, with 12 bases in between. Germline lookup yields CDR1 MGHRA and CDR2 YSYEKL. The length of the CDR3 is 15 residues. Written as DNA, the CDR3 is TGCGCCAGCAGCCACCTACCTACAGACTCCTACGAGCAGTACTTC. As protein: CASSHLPTDSYEQYF.

The chain combines TRBV6-6 with TRBJ2-7; D unresolved. V lost 4 bases and J lost 2, with 3 bases in between. Germline lookup yields CDR1 MNHNY and CDR2 SVGAGI (reference sequence). CDR3 length: 11 amino acids. The CDR3 nucleotides read TGTGCCAGCAGTTCGGCCTACGAGCAGTACTTC. As protein: CASSSAYEQYF.

The chain recombines TRBV19 with TRBJ1-5; the D is unclear. The germline V gene has CDR1 LNHDA and CDR2 SQIVND (reference sequence). The CDR3 has 15 amino acids. The V end lost 3 bases, the J end lost 1 base, and 10 bases lay between the germline ends. The CDR3 loop reads CASSMGRNSNQPQHF. CDR3 sequence (DNA): TGTGCCAGTAGTATGGGGAGGAACAGCAATCAGCCCCAGCATTTT.

This clone was detected a few times. The rearrangement links TRBV25-1 to TRBJ2-5, with 13 bases fitting TRBD2. This CDR3 has 17 amino acids. The V gene end was trimmed by 6 bases and the J gene end by 5 bases; junction bases not matched to a gene: 12. CDR1 is MGHDK, CDR2 SYGVNS, per germline. CDR3 region: CASSVRTSGRAWETQYF. CDR3 nucleotides: TGTGCCAGCAGCGTCCGGACTAGCGGGAGAGCCTGGGAGACCCAGTACTTC.

The chain combines TRBV6-5 with TRBJ2-1, with 8 positions matching TRBD2. The germline CDR1 and CDR2 sequences are MNHEY and SVGAGI. This CDR3 comprises 13 residues. V shed 7 bases, J shed 10 bases, and the junction held 9 bases outside the gene matches. The CDR3 DNA reads as TGTGCCAGCACCCTTAGCGGGACCTCCGAGCAGTTCTTC. Protein sequence: CASTLSGTSEQFF.

This chain joins TRBV5-1 and TRBJ2-2, with no clear D. Germline V CDR1 and CDR2: SGHRS, YFSETQ. V lost 3 bases and J lost 6, with 15 bases in between. The CDR3 is 15 residues long. The CDR3 DNA reads TGCGCCAGCAGCTCACCCTCGACAATGGCCGGGGAGCTGTTTTTT. This gives the protein CASSSPSTMAGELFF.

CDR3 in DNA: TGTGCCAGCAGACCGCCTAGCGGGGGGGCTAATGAGCAGTTCTTC. Its protein product is CASRPPSGGANEQFF. V gene TRBV7-9 combines with J gene TRBJ2-1, with 12 positions matching TRBD2. CDR3 length equals 15 residues. Germline CDR1 reads SEHNR; CDR2 reads FQNEAQ (reference sequence). J lost 7 bases, V lost 6 bases, and 7 bases had no gene match.

The chain recombines TRBV13 with TRBJ2-1; TRBD1 is a possible D gene (6 bases). Germline V gene sequence: CDR1 PRHDT, CDR2 FYEKMQ (reference sequence). V was pared by 6 bases and J by 4 bases, with 22 bases between. The CDR3 runs to 17 residues. The CDR3 DNA is TGTGCCAGCAGTCCTACCCCCGGGGACATTCAATACAATGAGCAGTTCTTC. Translation gives CASSPTPGDIQYNEQFF.

As for this clone: The same CDR3 also results from other DNA sequences found in this sample. The genes are TRBV30 and TRBJ1-2, with 12 bases matching TRBD1. V lost 4 bases to trimming and J lost 5 bases; unmatched junction nucleotides: 8. The CDR3 has 15 residues. Germline V gene data show CDR1 as GTSNPN and CDR2 as SVGIG (reference sequence). The CDR3 DNA sequence: TGTGCCTGGACTCTAGGGACAGGGGGCCGGTATGGCTACACCTTC. It yields the protein CAWTLGTGGRYGYTF.

This chain links TRBV6-5 with TRBJ1-3; D ambiguous. V dropped 10 bases and J dropped 7 bases, with 11 bases sitting between them. The CDR3 totals 11 residues. In germline, CDR1 is MNHEY, CDR2 SVGAGI. The CDR3: CATTVGNTIYF. CDR3 sequence (DNA): TGTGCCACCACGGTCGGGAACACCATATATTTT.

The J gene is TRBJ1-2, the V gene TRBV4-2; 8 bases are shared with TRBD1. This CDR3 has 17 amino acids. The germline V gene has CDR1 LGHNA and CDR2 YNFKEQ. V trimming: 2 bases; J trimming: 7 bases; junction bases outside the gene matches: 15. The CDR3 protein is CASSQLWDRSPVGGYTF. In DNA form, the CDR3 reads TGTGCCAGCAGCCAACTGTGGGACAGGTCCCCCGTGGGTGGCTACACCTTC.

This chain links TRBV15 with TRBJ2-3; tentatively, D is TRBD2 (5 bases). Trimming pared 6 bases from V and 2 bases from J, leaving 9 bases between. Per germline, CDR1 LNHNV and CDR2 YYDKDF (reference sequence). The length of the CDR3 is 13 residues. The CDR3 loop reads CATRGAATDTQYF. In nucleotides, the CDR3 is TGTGCCACCAGGGGAGCGGCCACAGATACGCAGTATTTT.

The rearrangement uses TRBV4-1 and TRBJ1-2; TRBD1 is a possible D gene (6 bases). The germline V gene encodes CDR1 MGHRA and CDR2 YSYEKL. The CDR3 is 15 amino acids. V was clipped by 3 bases and J by 0 bases, with 11 bases between them. DNA of the CDR3: TGCGCCAGCAGCCAGCAGGGGCGAGCTAACTATGGCTACACCTTC. This sequence encodes CASSQQGRANYGYTF.